Detailed here is one T cell receptor beta chain. Its antigen is not identified. This sample was taken from a study of a mutant IDH1 vaccine in newly diagnosed glioma. Study-wide context: Therapy received beforehand was radiotherapy, temozolomide, or both, with most patients given both. Study conclusions and caveats: Among top peripheral T cell clonotypes, changes seemed unrelated to pseudoprogression.

Described time point: week 47, end of study. One vaccine dose held 300 ug of mutant IDH1 20-mer peptide and came with topical imiquimod. TCRdb's table, derived via immunoSEQ multiplex PCR, lists solely in-frame clones and lacks some. The table lists about 90,000 clones, roughly 91% of them singletons, with approximately 0.8% in the top ten. This CDR3 has 14 amino acids. In germline, CDR1 is SGHDT, CDR2 YYEEEE. V lost 4 bases and J lost 5; bases outside the gene matches: 5. The TCR originated in a woman between 50 and 59 years old with glioma. The V call is TRBV5-6, the J call TRBJ2-1, with 8 bases fitting TRBD2. The sample consisted of PBMCs, taken from a glioma patient whose treatment included an IDH1 peptide vaccine. The chain's CDR3 is CASSGAGGDNEQFF. For the CDR3, the DNA is TGTGCCAGCAGCGGGGCGGGAGGCGACAATGAGCAGTTCTTC.